The clone carrying this TCR beta chain was seen repeatedly, ten times or more. The sample belongs to a study of patients and donors after allogeneic stem cell transplantation. TCRdb re-called the RT-PCR reads through MiXCR, storing one row per CDR3 protein. Counted here are more than 75,000 distinct CDR3 sequences, approximately 5.2% occurring once; the ten biggest clones make up around 3%. The CDR3 has 14 residues. V was cut by 1 base and J by 2 bases, with 8 bases left in between. The germline V gene encodes CDR1 SGHTA and CDR2 FQGNSA. The TCR was taken from a human donor who was either an allogeneic HSCT recipient or a stem cell or donor lymphocyte infusion donor (not recorded which). It is not recorded whose cells these are; they may come from a transplant donor. The source material was blood, either unsorted or a sorted T cell fraction (not recorded which). The chain is built from TRBV7-2 and TRBJ1-1; the D is unclear. This CDR3 reads CASSLDHDNTEAFF. DNA of the CDR3: TGTGCCAGCAGCTTAGATCACGATAACACTGAAGCTTTCTTT.